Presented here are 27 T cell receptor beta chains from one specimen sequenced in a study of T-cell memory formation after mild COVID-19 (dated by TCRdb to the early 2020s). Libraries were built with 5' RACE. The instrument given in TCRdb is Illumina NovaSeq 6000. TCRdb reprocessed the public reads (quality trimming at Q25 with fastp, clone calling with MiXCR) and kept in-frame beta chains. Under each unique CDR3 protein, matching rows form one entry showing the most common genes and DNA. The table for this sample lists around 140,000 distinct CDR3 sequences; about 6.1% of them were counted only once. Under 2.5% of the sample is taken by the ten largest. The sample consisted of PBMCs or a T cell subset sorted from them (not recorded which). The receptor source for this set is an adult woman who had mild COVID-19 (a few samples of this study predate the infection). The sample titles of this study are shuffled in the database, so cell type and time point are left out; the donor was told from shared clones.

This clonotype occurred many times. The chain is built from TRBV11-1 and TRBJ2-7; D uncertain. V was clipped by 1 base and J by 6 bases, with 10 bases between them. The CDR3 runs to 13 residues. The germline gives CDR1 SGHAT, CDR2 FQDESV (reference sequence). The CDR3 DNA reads TGTGCCAGCAGCTTAGGTGGGCCGGGCGAGCAGTACTTC. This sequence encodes CASSLGGPGEQYF.

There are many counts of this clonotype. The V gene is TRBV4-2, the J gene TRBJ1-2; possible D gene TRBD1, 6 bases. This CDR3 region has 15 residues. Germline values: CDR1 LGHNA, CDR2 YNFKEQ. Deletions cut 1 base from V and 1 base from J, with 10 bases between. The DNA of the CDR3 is TGTGCCAGCAGCCAAGGTTCAGGGGTTAACTATGGCTACACCTTC. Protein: CASSQGSGVNYGYTF.

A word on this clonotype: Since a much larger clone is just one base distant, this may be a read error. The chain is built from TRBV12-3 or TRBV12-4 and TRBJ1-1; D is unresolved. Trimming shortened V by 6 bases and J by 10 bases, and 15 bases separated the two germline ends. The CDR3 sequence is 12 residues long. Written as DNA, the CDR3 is TGTGCCAGCAGCATGGCGAGATGGGGAGCTTTCTTT. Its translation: CASSMARWGAFF.

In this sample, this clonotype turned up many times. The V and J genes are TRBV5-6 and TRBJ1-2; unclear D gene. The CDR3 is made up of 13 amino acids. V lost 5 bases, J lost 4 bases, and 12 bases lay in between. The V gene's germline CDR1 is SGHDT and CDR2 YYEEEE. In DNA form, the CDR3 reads TGTGCCAGCAGTGCTAGGAGGGTCTATGGCTACACCTTC. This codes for CASSARRVYGYTF.

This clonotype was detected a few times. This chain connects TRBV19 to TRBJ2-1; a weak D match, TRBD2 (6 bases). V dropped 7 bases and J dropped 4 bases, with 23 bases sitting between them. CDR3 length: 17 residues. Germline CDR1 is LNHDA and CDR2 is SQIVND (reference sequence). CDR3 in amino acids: CASKRRVGPYSYNEQFF. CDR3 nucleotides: TGTGCCAGTAAGAGGAGGGTAGGGCCCTACTCGTACAATGAGCAGTTCTTC.

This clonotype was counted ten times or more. The CDR3 coding sequence is TGTGCCAGCAGCTTAGCCGTGACTAGCGGGATCAGCGAGCAGTACTTC. Translating gives CASSLAVTSGISEQYF. The gene calls are TRBV7-9 and TRBJ2-7, with 11 bases identical to TRBD2. V was clipped by 0 bases and J by 6 bases; unmatched bases: 7. Germline CDR1 is SEHNR and CDR2 is FQNEAQ (reference sequence). CDR3 length equals 16 residues.

The CDR3 sequence is CSANPPGTSAGFGDEQYF. CDR3 in DNA: TGCAGTGCGAATCCCCCCGGGACTAGCGCCGGATTCGGGGACGAGCAGTACTTC. This sequence joins TRBV20-1 and TRBJ2-7; 10 nucleotides line up with TRBD2. Germline CDR1 reads DFQATT; CDR2 reads SNEGSKA (reference sequence). The CDR3 sequence is 18 residues long. The trim removed 6 bases at V and 5 bases at J, leaving 22 bases unmatched.

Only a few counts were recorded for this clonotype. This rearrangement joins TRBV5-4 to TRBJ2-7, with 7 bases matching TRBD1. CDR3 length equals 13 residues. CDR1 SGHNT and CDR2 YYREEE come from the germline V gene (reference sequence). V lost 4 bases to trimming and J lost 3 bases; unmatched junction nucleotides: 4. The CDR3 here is CASSVGQSYEQYF. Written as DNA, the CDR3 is TGTGCCAGCAGCGTGGGACAGAGCTACGAGCAGTACTTC.

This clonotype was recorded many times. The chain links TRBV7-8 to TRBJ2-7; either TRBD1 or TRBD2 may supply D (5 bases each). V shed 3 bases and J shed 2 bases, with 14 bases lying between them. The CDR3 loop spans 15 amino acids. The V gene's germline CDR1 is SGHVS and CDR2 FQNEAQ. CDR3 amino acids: CASSFGTDHPYEQYF. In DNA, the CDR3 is TGTGCCAGCAGCTTTGGGACCGACCACCCCTACGAGCAGTACTTC. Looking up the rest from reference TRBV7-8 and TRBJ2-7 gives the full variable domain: GAGVSQSPRYKVAKRGQDVALRCDPISGHVSLFWYQQALGQGPEFLTYFQNEAQLDKSGLPSDRFFAERPEGSVSTLKIQRTQQEDSAVYLCASSFGTDHPYEQYFGPGTRLTVT.

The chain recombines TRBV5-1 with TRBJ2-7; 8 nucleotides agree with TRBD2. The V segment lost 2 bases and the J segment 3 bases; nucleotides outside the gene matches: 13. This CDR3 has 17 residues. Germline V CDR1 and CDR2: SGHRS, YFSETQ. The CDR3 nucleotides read TGCGCCAGCAGCTTTGGTCCGGGGGGGCCTTTAATCTACGAGCAGTACTTC. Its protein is CASSFGPGGPLIYEQYF.

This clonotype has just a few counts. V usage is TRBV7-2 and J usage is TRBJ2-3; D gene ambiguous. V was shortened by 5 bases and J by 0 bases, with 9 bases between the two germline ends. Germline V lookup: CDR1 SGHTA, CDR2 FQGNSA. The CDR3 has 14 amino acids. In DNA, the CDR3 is TGTGCCAGCAGCCTTAAAACTAGCACAGATACGCAGTATTTT. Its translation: CASSLKTSTDTQYF.

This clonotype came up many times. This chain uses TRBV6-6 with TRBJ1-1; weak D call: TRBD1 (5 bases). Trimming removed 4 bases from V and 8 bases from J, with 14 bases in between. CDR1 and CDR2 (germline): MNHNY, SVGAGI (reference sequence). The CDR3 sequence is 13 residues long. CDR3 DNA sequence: TGTGCCAGCAGTTTGGACGGGGGGACCGAAGCTTTCTTT. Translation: CASSLDGGTEAFF.

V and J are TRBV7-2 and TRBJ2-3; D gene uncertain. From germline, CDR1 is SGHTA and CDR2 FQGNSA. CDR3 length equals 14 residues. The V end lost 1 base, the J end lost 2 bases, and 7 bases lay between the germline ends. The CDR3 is CASSLGRYTDTQYF. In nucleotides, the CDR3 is TGTGCCAGCAGCTTAGGGCGGTACACAGATACGCAGTATTTT. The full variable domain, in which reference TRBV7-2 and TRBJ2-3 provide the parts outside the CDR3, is GAGVSQSPSNKVTEKGKDVELRCDPISGHTALYWYRQSLGQGLEFLIYFQGNSAPDKSGLPSDRFSAERTGGSVSTLTIQRTQQEDSAVYLCASSLGRYTDTQYFGPGTRLTVL.

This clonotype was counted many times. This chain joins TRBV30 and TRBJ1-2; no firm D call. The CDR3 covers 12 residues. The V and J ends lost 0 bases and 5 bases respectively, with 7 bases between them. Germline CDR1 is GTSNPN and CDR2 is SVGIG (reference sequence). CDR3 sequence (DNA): TGTGCCTGGAGTGTACTTGGGTATGGCTACACCTTC. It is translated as CAWSVLGYGYTF.

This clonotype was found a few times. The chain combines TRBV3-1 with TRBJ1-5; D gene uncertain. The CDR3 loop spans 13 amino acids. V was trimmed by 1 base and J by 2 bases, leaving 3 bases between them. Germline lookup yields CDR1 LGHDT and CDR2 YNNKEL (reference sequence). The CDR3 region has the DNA TGTGCCAGCAGCCAAGCCCGCAATCAGCCCCAGCATTTT. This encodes CASSQARNQPQHF.

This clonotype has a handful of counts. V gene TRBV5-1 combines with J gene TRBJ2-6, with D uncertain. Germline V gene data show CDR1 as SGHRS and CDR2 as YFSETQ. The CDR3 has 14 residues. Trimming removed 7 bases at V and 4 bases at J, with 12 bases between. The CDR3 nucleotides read TGCGCCAGCCGGACGGGTCCCGGGGCCAACGTCCTGACTTTC. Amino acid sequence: CASRTGPGANVLTF.

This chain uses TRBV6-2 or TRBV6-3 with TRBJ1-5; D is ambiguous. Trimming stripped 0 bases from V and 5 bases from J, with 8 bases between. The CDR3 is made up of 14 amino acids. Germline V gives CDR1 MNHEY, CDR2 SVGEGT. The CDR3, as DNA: TGTGCCAGCAGTTACTCGGGAGCCTATCAGCCCCAGCATTTT. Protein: CASSYSGAYQPQHF.

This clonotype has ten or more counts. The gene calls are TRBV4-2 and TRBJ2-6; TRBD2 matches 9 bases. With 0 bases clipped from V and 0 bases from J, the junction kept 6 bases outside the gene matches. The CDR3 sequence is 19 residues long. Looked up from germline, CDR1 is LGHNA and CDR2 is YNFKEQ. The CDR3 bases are TGTGCCAGCAGCCAAGATAGCGGGACTAGCATCTCTGGGGCCAACGTCCTGACTTTC. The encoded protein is CASSQDSGTSISGANVLTF.

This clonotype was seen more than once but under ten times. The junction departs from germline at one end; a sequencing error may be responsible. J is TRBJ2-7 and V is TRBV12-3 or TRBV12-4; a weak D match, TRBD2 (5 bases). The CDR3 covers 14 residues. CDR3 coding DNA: TGTGCCAGCAGTTTAACATCGGGGTCCTCCGAGCAGTACTTC. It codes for CASSLTSGSSEQYF.

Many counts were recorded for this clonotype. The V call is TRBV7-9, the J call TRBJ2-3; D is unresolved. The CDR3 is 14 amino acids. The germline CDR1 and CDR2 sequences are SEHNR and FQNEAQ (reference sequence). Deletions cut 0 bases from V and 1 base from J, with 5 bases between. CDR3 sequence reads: CASSLAWGTDTQYF. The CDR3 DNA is TGTGCCAGCAGCTTAGCATGGGGCACAGATACGCAGTATTTT.

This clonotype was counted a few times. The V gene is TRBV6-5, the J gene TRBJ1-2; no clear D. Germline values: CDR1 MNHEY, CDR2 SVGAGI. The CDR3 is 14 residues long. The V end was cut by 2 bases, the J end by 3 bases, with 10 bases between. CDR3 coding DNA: TGTGCCAGCAGTTACGGACGCCGCGACTATGGCTACACCTTC. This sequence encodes CASSYGRRDYGYTF.

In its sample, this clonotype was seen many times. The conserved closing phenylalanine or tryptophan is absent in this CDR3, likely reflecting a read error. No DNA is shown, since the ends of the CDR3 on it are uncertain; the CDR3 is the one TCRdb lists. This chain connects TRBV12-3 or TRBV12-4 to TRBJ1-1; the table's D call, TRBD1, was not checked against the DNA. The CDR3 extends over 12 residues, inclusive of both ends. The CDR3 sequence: CASSLRGGAGEL.

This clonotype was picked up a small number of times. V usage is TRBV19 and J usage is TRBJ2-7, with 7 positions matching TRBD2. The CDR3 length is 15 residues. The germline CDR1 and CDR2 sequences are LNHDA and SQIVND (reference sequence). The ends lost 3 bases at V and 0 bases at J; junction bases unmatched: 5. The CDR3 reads CASSISRGTSYEQYF. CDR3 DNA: TGTGCCAGTAGTATCTCGCGGGGGACCTCCTACGAGCAGTACTTC.

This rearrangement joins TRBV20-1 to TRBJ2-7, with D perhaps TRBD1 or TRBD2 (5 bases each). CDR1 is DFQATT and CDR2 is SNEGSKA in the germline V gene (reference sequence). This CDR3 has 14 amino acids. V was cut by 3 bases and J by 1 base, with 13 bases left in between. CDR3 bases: TGCAGTGCTAGCGGGGCCAGGGTGTCCTACGAGCAGTACTTC. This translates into CSASGARVSYEQYF.

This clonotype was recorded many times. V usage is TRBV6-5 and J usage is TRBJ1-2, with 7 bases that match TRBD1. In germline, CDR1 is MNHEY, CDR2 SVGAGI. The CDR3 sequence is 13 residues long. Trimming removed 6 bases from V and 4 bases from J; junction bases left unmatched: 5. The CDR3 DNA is TGTGCCAGCAGACAAAGGGACAGCTATGGCTACACCTTC. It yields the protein CASRQRDSYGYTF.

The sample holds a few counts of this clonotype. CDR3 protein: CASRQGAVNTEAFF. The CDR3 DNA reads TGCGCCAGCAGACAGGGGGCCGTGAACACTGAAGCTTTCTTT. The chain recombines TRBV4-1 with TRBJ1-1; 9 nucleotides agree with TRBD1. The CDR3 runs to 14 residues. With 6 bases clipped from V and 0 bases from J, the junction kept 2 bases outside the gene matches. Per germline, CDR1 MGHRA and CDR2 YSYEKL.

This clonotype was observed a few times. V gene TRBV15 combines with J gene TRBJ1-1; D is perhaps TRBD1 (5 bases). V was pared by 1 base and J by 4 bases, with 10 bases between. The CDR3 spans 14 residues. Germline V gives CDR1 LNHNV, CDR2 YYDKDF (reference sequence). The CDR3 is CATSRVRGGTEAFF. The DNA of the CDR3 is TGTGCCACCAGCAGAGTCCGGGGCGGCACTGAAGCTTTCTTT.